Sequencing of this T cell receptor beta chain was carried out in a study of T cell clonality in common variable immunodeficiency. V gave up 5 bases and J gave up 0 bases, with 7 bases separating them. The CDR3 sequence is 13 residues long. Germline V gives CDR1 LNHDA, CDR2 SQIVND (reference sequence). CVID and control samples used equivalent genomic DNA input. The protocol was immunoSEQ multiplex PCR, while the TCRdb copy is restricted to in-frame clones and leaves out a portion. Altogether roughly 70,000 clones were found in the sample, and no singletons occur. This clone has a count of ten or more. As yet, its antigen is unknown. With the read ending 3 residues before the CDR3 end, the germline J gene is used to fill in that end. Heparinized whole blood, 5 to 8 ml, came from each donor. General study points: T cell subpopulation sequencing would be needed to explain CVID clonality. CVID subjects shared fewer TCRbeta clones than healthy controls did.

The chain carries TRBV19 and TRBJ1-1; D is perhaps TRBD1 (5 bases). The clonotype originates from a person aged 18 to 70 in good health. The source material was peripheral blood mononuclear cells. The DNA read from the CDR3 is TGTGCCAGTAGTTCGACAGTGAACACTGAA. Amino acid sequence: CASSSTVNTE. The entire CDR3 sequence reads CASSSTVNTEAFF.